Only one count was recorded for the clone carrying this TCR beta chain. The record originates from a study of blood T cell repertoires in COVID-19. Study as a whole: The origin of the acute and convalescent COVID-19 samples was the United States, Italy and Spain. Nucleic acid was either cDNA or gDNA, and it came from T cells, B-cell-depleted T cells, or PBMCs.

In the source study's methods: Reference gene primer amplification yielded estimated nucleated cell counts. Repertoires were generated with immunoSEQ multiplex PCR, while TCRdb's copy carries only in-frame clones and drops some. V, J and clone size are those of that table, while D and trimming were read from the DNA. The table lists over 150,000 clones, about 80% of them singletons. The receptor's source is a human donor with acute or convalescent COVID-19. The donor label of this sample is uncertain. The sample was peripheral blood.

In nucleotides, the CDR3 is TGCAGCGTTGAAACCTTGGCCGGGAGAATGAACGAGCAGTACTTC. Its translation: CSVETLAGRMNEQYF. The rearrangement joins TRBV29-1 to TRBJ2-7, with D perhaps TRBD2 (6 bases). The CDR3 covers 15 residues. In germline, CDR1 is SQVTM, CDR2 ANQGSEA. Between the trimmed V and J ends, which lost 2 bases and 5 bases, there was a span of 19 bases.